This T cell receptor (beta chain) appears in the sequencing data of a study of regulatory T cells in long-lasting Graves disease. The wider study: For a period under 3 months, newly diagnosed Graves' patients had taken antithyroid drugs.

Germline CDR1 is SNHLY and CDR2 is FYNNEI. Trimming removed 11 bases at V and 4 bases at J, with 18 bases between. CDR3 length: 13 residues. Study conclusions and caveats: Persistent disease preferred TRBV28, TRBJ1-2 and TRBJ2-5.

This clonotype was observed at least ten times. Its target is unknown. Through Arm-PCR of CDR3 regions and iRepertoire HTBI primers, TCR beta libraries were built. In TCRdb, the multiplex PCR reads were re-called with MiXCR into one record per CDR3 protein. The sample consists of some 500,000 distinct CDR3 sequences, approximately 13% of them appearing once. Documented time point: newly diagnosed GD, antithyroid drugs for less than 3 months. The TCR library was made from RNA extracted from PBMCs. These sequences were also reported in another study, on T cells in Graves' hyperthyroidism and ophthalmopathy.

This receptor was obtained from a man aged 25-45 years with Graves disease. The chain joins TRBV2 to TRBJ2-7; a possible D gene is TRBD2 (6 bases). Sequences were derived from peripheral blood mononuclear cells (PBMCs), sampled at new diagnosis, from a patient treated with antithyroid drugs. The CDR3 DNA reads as TGTGCCTGCACGAGCGGGCTGGAATACGAGCAGTACTTC. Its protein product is CACTSGLEYEQYF.